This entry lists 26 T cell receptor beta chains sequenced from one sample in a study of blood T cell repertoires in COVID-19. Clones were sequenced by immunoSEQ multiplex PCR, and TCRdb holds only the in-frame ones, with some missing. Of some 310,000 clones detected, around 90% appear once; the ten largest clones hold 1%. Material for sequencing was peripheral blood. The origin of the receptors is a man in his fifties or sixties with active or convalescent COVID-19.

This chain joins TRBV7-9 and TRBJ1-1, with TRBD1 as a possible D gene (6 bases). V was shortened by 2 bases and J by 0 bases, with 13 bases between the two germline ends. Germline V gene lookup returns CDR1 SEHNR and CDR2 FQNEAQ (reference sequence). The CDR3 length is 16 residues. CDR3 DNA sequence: TGTGCCAGCAGCTTAAACATCGACAGGTTGAACACTGAAGCTTTCTTT. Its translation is CASSLNIDRLNTEAFF. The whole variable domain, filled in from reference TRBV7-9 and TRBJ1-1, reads DTGVSQNPRHKITKRGQNVTFRCDPISEHNRLYWYRQTLGQGPEFLTYFQNEAQLEKSRLLSDRFSAERPKGSFSTLEIQRTEQGDSAMYLCASSLNIDRLNTEAFFGQGTRLTVV.

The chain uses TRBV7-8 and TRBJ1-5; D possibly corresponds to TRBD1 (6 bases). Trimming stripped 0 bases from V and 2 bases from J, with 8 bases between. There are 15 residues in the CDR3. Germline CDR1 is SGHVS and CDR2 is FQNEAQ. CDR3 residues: CASSLARGGNQPQHF. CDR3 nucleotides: TGTGCCAGCAGCTTAGCCAGGGGAGGCAATCAGCCCCAGCATTTT.

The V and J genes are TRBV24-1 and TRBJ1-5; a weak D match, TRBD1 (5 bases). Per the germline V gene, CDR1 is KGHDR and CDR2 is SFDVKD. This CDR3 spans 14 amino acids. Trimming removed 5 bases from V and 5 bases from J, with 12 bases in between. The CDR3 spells CATSGWGRDQPQHF. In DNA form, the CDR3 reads TGTGCCACCAGTGGATGGGGCCGCGATCAGCCCCAGCATTTT.

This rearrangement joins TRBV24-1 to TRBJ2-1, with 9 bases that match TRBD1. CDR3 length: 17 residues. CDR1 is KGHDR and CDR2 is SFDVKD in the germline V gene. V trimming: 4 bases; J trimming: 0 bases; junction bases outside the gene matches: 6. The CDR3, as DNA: TGTGCCACCAGTGAGATAGGGACAGGGAGCTCCTACAATGAGCAGTTCTTC. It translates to CATSEIGTGSSYNEQFF.

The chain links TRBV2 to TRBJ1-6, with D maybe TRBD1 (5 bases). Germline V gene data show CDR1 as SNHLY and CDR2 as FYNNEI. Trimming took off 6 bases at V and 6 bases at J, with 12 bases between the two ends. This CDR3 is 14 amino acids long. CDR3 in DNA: TGTGCCAGCAGCGACCGGGACTTTAATTCACCCCTCCACTTT. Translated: CASSDRDFNSPLHF.

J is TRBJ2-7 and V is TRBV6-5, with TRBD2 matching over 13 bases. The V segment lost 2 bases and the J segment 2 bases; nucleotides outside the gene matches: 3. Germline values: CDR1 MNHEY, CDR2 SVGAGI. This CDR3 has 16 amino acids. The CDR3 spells CASSYTGTSGTYEQYF. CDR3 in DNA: TGTGCCAGCAGTTACACAGGGACTAGCGGGACCTACGAGCAGTACTTC.

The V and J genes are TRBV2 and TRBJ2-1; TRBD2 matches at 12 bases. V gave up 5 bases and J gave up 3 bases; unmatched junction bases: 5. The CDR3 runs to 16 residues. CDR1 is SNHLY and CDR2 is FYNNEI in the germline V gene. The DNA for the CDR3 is TGTGCCAGCAGTCGACTAGCGGGAGATTTCTACAATGAGCAGTTCTTC. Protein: CASSRLAGDFYNEQFF.

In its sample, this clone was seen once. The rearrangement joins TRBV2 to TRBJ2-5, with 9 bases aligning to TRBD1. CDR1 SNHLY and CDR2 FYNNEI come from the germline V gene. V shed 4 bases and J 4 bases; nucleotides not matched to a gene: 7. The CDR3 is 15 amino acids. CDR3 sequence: CASSAVQGAGETQYF. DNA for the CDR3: TGTGCCAGCAGTGCGGTACAGGGGGCGGGAGAGACCCAGTACTTC.

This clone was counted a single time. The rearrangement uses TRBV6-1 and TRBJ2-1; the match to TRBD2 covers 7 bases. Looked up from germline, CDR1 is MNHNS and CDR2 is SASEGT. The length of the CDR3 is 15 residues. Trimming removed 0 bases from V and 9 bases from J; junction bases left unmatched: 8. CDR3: CASSEAGGVLIEQFF. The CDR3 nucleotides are TGTGCCAGCAGTGAAGCGGGGGGGGTTCTTATTGAGCAGTTCTTC.

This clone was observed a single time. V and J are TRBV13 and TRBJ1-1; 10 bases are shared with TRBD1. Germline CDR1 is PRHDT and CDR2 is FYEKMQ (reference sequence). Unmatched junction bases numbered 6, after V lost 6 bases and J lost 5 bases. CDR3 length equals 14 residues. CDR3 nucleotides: TGTGCCAGCAGATCCCGGGACAGGGGAACTGAAGCTTTCTTT. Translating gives CASRSRDRGTEAFF.

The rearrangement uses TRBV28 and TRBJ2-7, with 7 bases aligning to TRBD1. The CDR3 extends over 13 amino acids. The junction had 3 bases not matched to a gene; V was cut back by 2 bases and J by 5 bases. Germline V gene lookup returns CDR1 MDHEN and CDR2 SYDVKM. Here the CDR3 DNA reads TGTGCCAGCAGTTTAGACAGGGCGGACGAGCAGTACTTC. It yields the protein CASSLDRADEQYF.

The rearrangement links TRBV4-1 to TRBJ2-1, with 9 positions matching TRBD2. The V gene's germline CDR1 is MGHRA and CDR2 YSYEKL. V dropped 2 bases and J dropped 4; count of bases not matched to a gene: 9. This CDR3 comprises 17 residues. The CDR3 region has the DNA TGCGCCAGCAGCCAACCCTCCGGGACTAGCAGATACAATGAGCAGTTCTTC. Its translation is CASSQPSGTSRYNEQFF.

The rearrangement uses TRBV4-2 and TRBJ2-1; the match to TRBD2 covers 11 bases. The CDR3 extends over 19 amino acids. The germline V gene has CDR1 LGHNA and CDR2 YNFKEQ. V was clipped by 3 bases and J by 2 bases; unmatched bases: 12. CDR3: CASSQQTSGAPGTYNEQFF. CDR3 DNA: TGTGCCAGCAGCCAGCAGACTAGCGGGGCACCGGGAACCTACAATGAGCAGTTCTTC.

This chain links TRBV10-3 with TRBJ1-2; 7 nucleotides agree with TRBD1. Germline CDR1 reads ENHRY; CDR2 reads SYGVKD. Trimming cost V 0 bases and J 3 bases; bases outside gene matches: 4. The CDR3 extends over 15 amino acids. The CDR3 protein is CAISESDQGDYGYTF. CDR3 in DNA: TGTGCCATCAGTGAGTCGGATCAGGGGGACTATGGCTACACCTTC.

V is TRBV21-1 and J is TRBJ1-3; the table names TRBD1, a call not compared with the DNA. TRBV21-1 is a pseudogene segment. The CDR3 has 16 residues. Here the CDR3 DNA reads TGTGCCAGGTTAAACCTCCGGGACAGGGCTGGAAACACCATATATTTT. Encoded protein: CARLNLRDRAGNTIYF.

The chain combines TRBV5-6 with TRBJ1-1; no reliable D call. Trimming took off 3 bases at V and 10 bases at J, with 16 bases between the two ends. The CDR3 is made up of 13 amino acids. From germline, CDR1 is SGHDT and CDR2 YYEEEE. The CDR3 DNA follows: TGTGCCAGCAGCTCCGGCCCCGAGACTTCAGCTTTCTTT. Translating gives CASSSGPETSAFF. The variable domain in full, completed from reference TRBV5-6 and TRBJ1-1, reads DAGVTQSPTHLIKTRGQQVTLRCSPKSGHDTVSWYQQALGQGPQFIFQYYEEEERQRGNFPDRFSGHQFPNYSSELNVNALLLGDSALYLCASSSGPETSAFFGQGTRLTVV.

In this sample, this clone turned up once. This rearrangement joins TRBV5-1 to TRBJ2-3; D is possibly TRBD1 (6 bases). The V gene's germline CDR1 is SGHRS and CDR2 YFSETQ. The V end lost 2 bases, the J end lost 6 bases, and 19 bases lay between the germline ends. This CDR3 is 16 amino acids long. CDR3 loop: CASSFRGPPNWDTQYF. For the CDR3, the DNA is TGCGCCAGCAGCTTCAGGGGCCCCCCGAATTGGGATACGCAGTATTTT.

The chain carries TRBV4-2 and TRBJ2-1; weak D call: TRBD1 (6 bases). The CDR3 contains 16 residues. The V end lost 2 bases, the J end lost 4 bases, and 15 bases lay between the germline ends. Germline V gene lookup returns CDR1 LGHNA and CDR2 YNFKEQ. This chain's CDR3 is CASSQNTDRRYNEQFF. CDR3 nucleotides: TGTGCCAGCAGCCAAAACACGGACAGAAGGTACAATGAGCAGTTCTTC.

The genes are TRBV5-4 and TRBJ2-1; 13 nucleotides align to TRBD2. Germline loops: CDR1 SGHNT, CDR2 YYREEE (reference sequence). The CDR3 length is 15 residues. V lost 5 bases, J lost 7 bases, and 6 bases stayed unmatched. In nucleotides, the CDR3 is TGTGCCAGCAGGGGGGGGACTAGCGGGGAAAATGAGCAGTTCTTC. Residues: CASRGGTSGENEQFF.

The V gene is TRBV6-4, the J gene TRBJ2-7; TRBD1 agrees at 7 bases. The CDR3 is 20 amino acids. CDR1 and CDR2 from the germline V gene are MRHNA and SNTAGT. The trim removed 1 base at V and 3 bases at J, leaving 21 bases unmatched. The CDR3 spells CASSDYPTGAPSESYYEQYF. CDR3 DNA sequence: TGTGCCAGCAGTGACTATCCCACAGGGGCCCCCTCCGAGTCCTACTACGAGCAGTACTTC.

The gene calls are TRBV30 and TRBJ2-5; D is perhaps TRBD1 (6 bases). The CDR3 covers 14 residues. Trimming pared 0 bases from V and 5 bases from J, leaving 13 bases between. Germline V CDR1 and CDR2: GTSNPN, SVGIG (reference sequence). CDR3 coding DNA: TGTGCCTGGAGTGTGTGGGGGCTCGGGGAGACCCAGTACTTC. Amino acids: CAWSVWGLGETQYF.

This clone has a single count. DNA of the CDR3: TGTGCCAGTCTCGGTTGGAGATCGACAGGGGGAGTCACTGAAGCTTTCTTT. Translating it yields CASLGWRSTGGVTEAFF. V is TRBV19 and J is TRBJ1-1; 9 bases match TRBD1. The junction had 17 bases not matched to a gene; V was cut back by 8 bases and J by 4 bases. In germline, CDR1 is LNHDA, CDR2 SQIVND (reference sequence). This CDR3 is built from 17 residues.

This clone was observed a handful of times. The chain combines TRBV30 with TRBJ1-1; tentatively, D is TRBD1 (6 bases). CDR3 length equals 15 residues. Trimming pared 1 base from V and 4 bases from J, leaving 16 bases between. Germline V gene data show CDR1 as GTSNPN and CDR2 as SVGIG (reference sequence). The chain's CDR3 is CAWSGGRLAGTEAFF. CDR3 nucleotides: TGTGCCTGGAGTGGGGGGCGTCTTGCGGGCACTGAAGCTTTCTTT.

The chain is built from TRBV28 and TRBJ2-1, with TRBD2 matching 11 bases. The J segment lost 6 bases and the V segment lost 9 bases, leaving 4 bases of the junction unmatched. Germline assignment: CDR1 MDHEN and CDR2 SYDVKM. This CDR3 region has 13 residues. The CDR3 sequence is CASVAGGPNEQFF. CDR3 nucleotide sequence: TGTGCCAGTGTAGCGGGAGGGCCCAATGAGCAGTTCTTC.

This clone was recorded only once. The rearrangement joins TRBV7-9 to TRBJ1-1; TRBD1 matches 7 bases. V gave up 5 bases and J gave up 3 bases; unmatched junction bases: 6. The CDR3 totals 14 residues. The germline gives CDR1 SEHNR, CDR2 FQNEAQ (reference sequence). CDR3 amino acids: CASSKQGPHTEAFF. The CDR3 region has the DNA TGTGCCAGCAGCAAACAGGGGCCGCACACTGAAGCTTTCTTT.

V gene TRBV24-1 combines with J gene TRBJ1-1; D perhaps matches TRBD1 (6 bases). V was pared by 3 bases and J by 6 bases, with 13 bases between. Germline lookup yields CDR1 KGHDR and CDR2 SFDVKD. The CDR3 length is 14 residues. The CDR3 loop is CATSDQGRPAEAFF. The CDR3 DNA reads TGTGCCACCAGTGATCAGGGGCGACCCGCTGAAGCTTTCTTT.